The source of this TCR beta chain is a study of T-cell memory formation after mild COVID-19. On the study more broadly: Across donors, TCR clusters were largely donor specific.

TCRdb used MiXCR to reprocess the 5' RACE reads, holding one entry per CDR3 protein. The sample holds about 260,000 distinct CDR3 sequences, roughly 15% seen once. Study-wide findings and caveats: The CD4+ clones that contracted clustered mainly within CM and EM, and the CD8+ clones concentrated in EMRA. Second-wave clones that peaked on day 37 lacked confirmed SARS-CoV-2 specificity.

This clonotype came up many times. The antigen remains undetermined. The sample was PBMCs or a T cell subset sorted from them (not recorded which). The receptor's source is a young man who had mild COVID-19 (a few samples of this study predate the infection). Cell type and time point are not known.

CDR3 protein: CATSVTGTDTQYF. For the CDR3, the DNA is TGTGCCACCAGTGTAACAGGAACCGATACGCAGTATTTT. V and J are TRBV24-1 and TRBJ2-3, with D possibly TRBD1 on 5 matching bases. The germline V gene encodes CDR1 KGHDR and CDR2 SFDVKD. The V end lost 5 bases, the J end lost 6 bases, and 11 bases lay between the germline ends. The CDR3 is 13 amino acids.